The 16 T cell receptor beta chains in this list originate from one sample, sequenced in a study of cytomegalovirus exposure and HLA in healthy donors. PCR primers comprised 60 Vbeta and 13 Jbeta primers. Assay: immunoSEQ multiplex PCR; the TCRdb copy retains only in-frame clones and omits some. Here the sample table reports 75,000 to 95,000 clones. The source material was PBMCs. The receptors were sampled from a man younger than 40 in good health and CMV-seronegative.

The chain is built from TRBV5-4 and TRBJ2-7, with no clear D. V was pared by 1 base and J by 0 bases, with 11 bases between. The germline gives CDR1 SGHNT, CDR2 YYREEE (reference sequence). The CDR3 covers 15 residues. CDR3 bases: TGTGCCAGCAGCTTGATGGCTAGTGGCTCCTACGAGCAGTACTTC. It specifies CASSLMASGSYEQYF.

The CDR3 reads CASSISPGLAGGPRDEQYF. The CDR3 DNA sequence: TGTGCCAGTAGTATCTCTCCGGGACTAGCGGGAGGTCCCCGGGACGAGCAGTACTTC. V usage is TRBV19 and J usage is TRBJ2-7; TRBD2 matches 15 bases. CDR3 size: 19 residues. From germline, CDR1 is LNHDA and CDR2 SQIVND (reference sequence). V lost 3 bases to trimming and J lost 5 bases; unmatched junction nucleotides: 14.

The V call is TRBV7-9, the J call TRBJ1-1; D is possibly TRBD1 (6 bases). V gave up 2 bases and J gave up 4 bases, with 14 bases separating them. CDR3 length: 15 residues. The germline V gene encodes CDR1 SEHNR and CDR2 FQNEAQ (reference sequence). The CDR3 bases are TGTGCCAGCAGCTTATTCTCAGGGGAGGGCACTGAAGCTTTCTTT. This encodes CASSLFSGEGTEAFF.

The J gene is TRBJ1-4, the V gene TRBV5-6; no reliable D call. CDR1 SGHDT and CDR2 YYEEEE come from the germline V gene. The CDR3 consists of 14 residues. V lost 2 bases and J lost 5, with 10 bases in between. CDR3 coding DNA: TGTGCCAGCAGCTTATGGACGGGGAATGAAAAACTGTTTTTT. Amino acid sequence: CASSLWTGNEKLFF.

This sequence joins TRBV29-1 and TRBJ2-3; weak D call: TRBD1 (6 bases). The CDR3 length is 16 residues. The V and J ends lost 4 bases and 6 bases respectively, with 23 bases between them. Per the germline V gene, CDR1 is SQVTM and CDR2 is ANQGSEA. The CDR3 DNA is TGCAGCGTTGTAGGGCACAGGGAATCCTTAGGTGATACGCAGTATTTT. Translating it yields CSVVGHRESLGDTQYF.

V and J are TRBV29-1 and TRBJ2-7; no clear D gene. Between the trimmed V and J ends, which lost 5 bases and 5 bases, there was a span of 10 bases. The length of the CDR3 is 11 residues. CDR1 and CDR2 (germline): SQVTM, ANQGSEA. This CDR3 is CSVSWAHEQYF. CDR3 bases: TGCAGCGTTTCTTGGGCCCACGAGCAGTACTTC.

This chain links TRBV19 with TRBJ2-7, with 10 nucleotides matching TRBD1. Germline lookup yields CDR1 LNHDA and CDR2 SQIVND (reference sequence). Trimming removed 10 bases from V and 5 bases from J; junction bases left unmatched: 8. The CDR3 has 13 amino acids. The CDR3 region has the DNA TGTGCCATTAAGGGACAGGGGTCTGACGAGCAGTACTTC. Its translation: CAIKGQGSDEQYF. The variable domain in full, completed from reference TRBV19 and TRBJ2-7, reads DGGITQSPKYLFRKEGQNVTLSCEQNLNHDAMYWYRQDPGQGLRLIYYSQIVNDFQKGDIAEGYSVSREKKESFPLTVTSAQKNPTAFYLCAIKGQGSDEQYFGPGTRLTVT.

The chain employs TRBV18 and TRBJ1-1; tentative D call: TRBD1 (5 bases). Germline V gene sequence: CDR1 KGHSH, CDR2 LQKENI. Trimming took off 3 bases at V and 4 bases at J, with 12 bases between the two ends. The CDR3 runs to 14 residues. In nucleotides, the CDR3 is TGTGCCAGCTCACCGACCTACCAGGGCACTGAAGCTTTCTTT. It translates to CASSPTYQGTEAFF. Looking up the rest from reference TRBV18 and TRBJ1-1 gives the full variable domain: NAGVMQNPRHLVRRRGQEARLRCSPMKGHSHVYWYRQLPEEGLKFMVYLQKENIIDESGMPKERFSAEFPKEGPSILRIQQVVRGDSAAYFCASSPTYQGTEAFFGQGTRLTVV.

V gene TRBV7-6 combines with J gene TRBJ2-5, with TRBD2 matching over 8 bases. CDR1 and CDR2 (germline): SGHVS, FNYEAQ. This CDR3 has 17 residues. Trimming took 1 base from V and 7 from J; bases not matched to a gene: 14. The CDR3 nucleotides are TGTGCCAGCAGCTTAGAGGCGCCTAGCGGGTTTGGTGCGACCCAGTACTTC. It translates to CASSLEAPSGFGATQYF.

The chain recombines TRBV12-2 with TRBJ2-2; the table's D call, TRBD2, has no DNA check behind it. TRBV12-2 is reported as a pseudogene. This CDR3 has 15 residues. This CDR3 is CASRFIYGLHGELFF. CDR3 in DNA: TGTGCAAGTCGCTTTATTTACGGACTACACGGGGAGCTGTTTTTT.

Remarks on this clone: Additional DNA sequences in this sample encode the identical CDR3. The chain links TRBV29-1 to TRBJ2-2; 10 nucleotides match TRBD2. The CDR3 runs 14 residues. V shed 6 bases and J 5 bases; nucleotides not matched to a gene: 6. Germline V gene lookup returns CDR1 SQVTM and CDR2 ANQGSEA. The CDR3 DNA reads as TGCAGCGTCCGACTAGCGGGTGGGACCGGGGAGCTGTTTTTT. It specifies CSVRLAGGTGELFF.

The J gene is TRBJ1-2, the V gene TRBV18, with D possibly TRBD1 on 6 matching bases. The CDR3 length is 12 residues. V lost 6 bases and J 9 bases, leaving 14 bases between the germline ends. Germline assignment: CDR1 KGHSH and CDR2 LQKENI. CDR3: CASSPGQRSYTF. Written as DNA, the CDR3 is TGTGCCAGCTCCCCAGGACAGCGGAGCTACACCTTC.

The genes are TRBV7-3 and TRBJ2-2; TRBD2 agrees at 9 bases. The CDR3 covers 15 residues. Germline V gene sequence: CDR1 SGHTA, CDR2 FQGTGA. After removal of 4 bases from V and 4 bases from J, the junction contained 4 bases not matched to a gene. The CDR3 reads CASSYSGRGTGELFF. In DNA form, the CDR3 reads TGTGCCAGCAGCTATAGCGGGAGAGGCACCGGGGAGCTGTTTTTT.

This chain joins TRBV7-9 and TRBJ2-3; unclear D gene. Trimming removed 1 base from V and 2 bases from J, with 10 bases in between. CDR3 size: 15 residues. The germline CDR1 and CDR2 sequences are SEHNR and FQNEAQ (reference sequence). The CDR3 protein is CASSLVYSDTDTQYF. The CDR3, as DNA: TGTGCCAGCAGCTTAGTGTACAGTGACACAGATACGCAGTATTTT.

J is TRBJ2-3 and V is TRBV5-6; TRBD2 matches 11 bases. Trimming cost V 3 bases and J 2 bases; bases outside gene matches: 8. Germline CDR1 reads SGHDT; CDR2 reads YYEEEE. The CDR3 consists of 17 residues. Written as DNA, the CDR3 is TGTGCCAGCAGCTCCGGGGGGACTAGCGGATTCACAGATACGCAGTATTTT. Translating gives CASSSGGTSGFTDTQYF.

CDR3 DNA: TGTGCCAGCAGTTCCGAGCGCTACACCTTC. Translating gives CASSSERYTF. The chain is built from TRBV6-5 and TRBJ1-2, with D uncertain. Germline V gene lookup returns CDR1 MNHEY and CDR2 SVGAGI. Trimming took 4 bases from V and 9 from J, leaving 6 bases between them. The CDR3 is made up of 10 amino acids.